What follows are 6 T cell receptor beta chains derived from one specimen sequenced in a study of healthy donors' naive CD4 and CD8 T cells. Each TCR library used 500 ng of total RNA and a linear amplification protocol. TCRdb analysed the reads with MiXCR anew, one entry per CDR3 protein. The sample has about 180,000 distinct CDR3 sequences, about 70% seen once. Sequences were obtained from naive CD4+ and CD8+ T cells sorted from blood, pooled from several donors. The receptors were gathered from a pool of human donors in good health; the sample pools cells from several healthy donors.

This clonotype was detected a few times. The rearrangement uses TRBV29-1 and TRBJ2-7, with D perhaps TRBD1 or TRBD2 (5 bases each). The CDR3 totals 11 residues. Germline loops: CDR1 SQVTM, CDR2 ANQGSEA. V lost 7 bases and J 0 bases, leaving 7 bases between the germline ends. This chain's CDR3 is CSGGSSYEQYF. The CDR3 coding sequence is TGCAGCGGGGGGAGCTCCTACGAGCAGTACTTC.

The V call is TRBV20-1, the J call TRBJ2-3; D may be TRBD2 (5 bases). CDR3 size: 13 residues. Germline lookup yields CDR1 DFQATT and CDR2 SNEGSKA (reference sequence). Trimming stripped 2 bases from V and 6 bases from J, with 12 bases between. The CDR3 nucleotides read TGCAGTGCTAGATCACCTACGGGGGATACGCAGTATTTT. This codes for CSARSPTGDTQYF.

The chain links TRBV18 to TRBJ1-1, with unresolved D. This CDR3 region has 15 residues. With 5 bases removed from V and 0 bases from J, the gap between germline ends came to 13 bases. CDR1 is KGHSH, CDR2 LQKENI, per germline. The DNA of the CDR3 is TGTGCCAGCTCATTTTCGGAGCACATGAACACTGAAGCTTTCTTT. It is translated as CASSFSEHMNTEAFF.

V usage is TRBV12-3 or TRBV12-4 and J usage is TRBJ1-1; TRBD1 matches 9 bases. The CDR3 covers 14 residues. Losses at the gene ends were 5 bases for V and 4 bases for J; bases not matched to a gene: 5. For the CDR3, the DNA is TGTGCCAGCAGTAGACAGGGGGAGATCACTGAAGCTTTCTTT. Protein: CASSRQGEITEAFF.

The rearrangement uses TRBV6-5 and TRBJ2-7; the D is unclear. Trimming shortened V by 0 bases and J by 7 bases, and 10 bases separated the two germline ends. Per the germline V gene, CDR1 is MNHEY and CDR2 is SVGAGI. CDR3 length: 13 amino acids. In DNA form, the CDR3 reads TGTGCCAGCAGTTACTCGAATTATGGGGAGCAGTACTTC. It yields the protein CASSYSNYGEQYF.

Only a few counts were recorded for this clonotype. The CDR3 coding sequence is TGTGCCAGCGGGGCCACTAAGAACACCGGGGAGCTGTTTTTT. Translated: CASGATKNTGELFF. V gene TRBV2 combines with J gene TRBJ2-2; D perhaps matches TRBD1 (5 bases). The CDR3 length is 14 residues. Germline V gene data show CDR1 as SNHLY and CDR2 as FYNNEI. V gave up 8 bases and J gave up 1 base, with 11 bases separating them.